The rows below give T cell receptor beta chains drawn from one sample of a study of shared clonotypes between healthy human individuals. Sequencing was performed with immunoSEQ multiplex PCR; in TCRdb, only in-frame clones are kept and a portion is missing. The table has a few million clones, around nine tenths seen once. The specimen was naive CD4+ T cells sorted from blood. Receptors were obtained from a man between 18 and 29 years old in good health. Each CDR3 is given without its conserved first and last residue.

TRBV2,ASSDMGQGRPDTQY
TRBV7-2,ASGHRGTNEQF
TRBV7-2,ASSFARGAYEQY
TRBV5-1,ASSRNSGGYNEQF
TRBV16,ASSRLVTGGSTDTQY
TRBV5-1,ANSSSPQGAPANTGELF
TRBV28,ASSAHPGSRDEKLF
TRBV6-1,ASSESEVFTNYGYT
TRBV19,ASSAGNQGRDGYT
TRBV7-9,ASSLAGTGAEYTQY
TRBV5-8,ASSLTAGGYT
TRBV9,ASSVATGAGNTIY
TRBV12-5,ASAYESQGSHTEAF
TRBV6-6,ASSYSSPGYGNTIY
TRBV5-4,ASSRGLGTGELF
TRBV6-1,ASSEYGTEAF
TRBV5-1,ASSRQGDQYEQY
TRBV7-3,ASGLNGAGLGELF
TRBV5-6,ASSAETSGPTGELF
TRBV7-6,ASSALGGLNTEAF
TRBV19,ATSRGVRGYT
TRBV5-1,ASSLEGPTSTGELF
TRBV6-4,ASSDSEGARGVRNIQY
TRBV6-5,ASSTGVVGNQPQH
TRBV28,ASSLSLQGWGAF